This T cell receptor (beta chain) appears in the sequencing data of a study of blood T cell repertoires in COVID-19. V was clipped by 3 bases and J by 2 bases, with 16 bases between them. The CDR3 is made up of 15 amino acids. The germline CDR1 and CDR2 sequences are GTSNPN and SVGIG (reference sequence). Clones were sequenced by immunoSEQ multiplex PCR, and TCRdb holds only the in-frame ones, with some missing. This repertoire shows more than 110,000 clones, 88% found once; its top ten account for about 10%. J is TRBJ1-2 and V is TRBV30, with a tentative D call TRBD1 (5 bases). The sequenced material came from peripheral blood. The receptor's source is a man aged 50 to 60 with active or convalescent COVID-19. For the CDR3, the DNA is TGTGCCTGGAGCACCGATTTGGGGCAGAACTATGGCTACACCTTC. Translated: CAWSTDLGQNYGYTF.